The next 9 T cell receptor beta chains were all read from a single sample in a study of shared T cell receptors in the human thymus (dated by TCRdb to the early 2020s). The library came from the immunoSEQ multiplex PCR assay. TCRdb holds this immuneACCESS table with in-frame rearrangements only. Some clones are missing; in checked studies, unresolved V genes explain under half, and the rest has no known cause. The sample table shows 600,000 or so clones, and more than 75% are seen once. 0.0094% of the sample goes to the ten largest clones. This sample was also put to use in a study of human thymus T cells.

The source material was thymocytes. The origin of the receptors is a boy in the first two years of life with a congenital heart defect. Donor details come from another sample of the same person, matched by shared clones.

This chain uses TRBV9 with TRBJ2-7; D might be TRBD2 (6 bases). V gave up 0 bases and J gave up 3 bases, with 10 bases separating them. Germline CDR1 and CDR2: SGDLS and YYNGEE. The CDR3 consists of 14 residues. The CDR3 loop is CASSVAGRGYEQYF. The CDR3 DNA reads TGTGCCAGCAGCGTAGCCGGGAGAGGCTACGAGCAGTACTTC.

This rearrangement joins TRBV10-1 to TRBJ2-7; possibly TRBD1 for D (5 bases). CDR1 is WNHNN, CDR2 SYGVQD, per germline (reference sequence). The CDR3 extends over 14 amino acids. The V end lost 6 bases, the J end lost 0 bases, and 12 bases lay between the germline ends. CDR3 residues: CASRIPGYSYEQYF. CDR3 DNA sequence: TGCGCCAGCAGAATACCAGGGTACTCCTACGAGCAGTACTTC.

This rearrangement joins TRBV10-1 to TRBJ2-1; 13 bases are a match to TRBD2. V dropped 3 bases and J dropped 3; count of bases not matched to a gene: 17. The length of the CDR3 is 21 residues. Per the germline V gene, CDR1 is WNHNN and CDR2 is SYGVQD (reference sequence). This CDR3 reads CASSEHVPLAGGPSLYNEQFF. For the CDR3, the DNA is TGCGCCAGCAGTGAACATGTCCCACTAGCGGGAGGGCCCTCCCTCTACAATGAGCAGTTCTTC.

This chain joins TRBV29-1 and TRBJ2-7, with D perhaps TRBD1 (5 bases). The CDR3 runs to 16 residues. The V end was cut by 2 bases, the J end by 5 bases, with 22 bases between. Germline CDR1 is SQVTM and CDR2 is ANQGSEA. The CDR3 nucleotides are TGCAGCGTTGAATTCCCAGGGAATAGTAGTGAACACGAGCAGTACTTC. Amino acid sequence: CSVEFPGNSSEHEQYF.

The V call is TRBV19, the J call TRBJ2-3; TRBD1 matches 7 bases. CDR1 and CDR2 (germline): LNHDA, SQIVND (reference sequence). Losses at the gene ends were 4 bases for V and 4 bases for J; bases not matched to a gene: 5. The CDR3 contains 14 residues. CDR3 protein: CASSTPTGADTQYF. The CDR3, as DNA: TGTGCCAGTAGTACCCCAACAGGGGCAGATACGCAGTATTTT.

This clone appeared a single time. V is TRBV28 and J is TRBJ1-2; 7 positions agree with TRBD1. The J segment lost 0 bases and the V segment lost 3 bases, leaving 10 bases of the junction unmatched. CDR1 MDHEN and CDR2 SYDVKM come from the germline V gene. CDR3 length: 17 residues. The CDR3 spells CASSFGQADRANYGYTF. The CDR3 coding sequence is TGTGCCAGCAGTTTTGGACAGGCTGACCGAGCTAACTATGGCTACACCTTC.

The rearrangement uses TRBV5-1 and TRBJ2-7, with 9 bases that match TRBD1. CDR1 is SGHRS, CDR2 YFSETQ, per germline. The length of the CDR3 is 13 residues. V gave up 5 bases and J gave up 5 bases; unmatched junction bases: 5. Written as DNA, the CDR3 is TGCGCCAGCAGTGGGACAGGGAGGAACGAGCAGTACTTC. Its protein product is CASSGTGRNEQYF.

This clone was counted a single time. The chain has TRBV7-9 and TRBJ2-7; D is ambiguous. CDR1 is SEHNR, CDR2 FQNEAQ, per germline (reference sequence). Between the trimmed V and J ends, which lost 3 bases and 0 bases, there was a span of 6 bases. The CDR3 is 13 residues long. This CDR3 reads CASSFTSSYEQYF. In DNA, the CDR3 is TGTGCCAGCAGCTTTACCAGCTCCTACGAGCAGTACTTC.

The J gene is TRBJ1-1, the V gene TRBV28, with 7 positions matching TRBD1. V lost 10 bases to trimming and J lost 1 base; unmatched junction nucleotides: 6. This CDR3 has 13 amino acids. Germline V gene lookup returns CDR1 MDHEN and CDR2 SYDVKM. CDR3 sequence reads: CAITGTENTEAFF. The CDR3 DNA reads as TGTGCCATCACCGGGACAGAGAACACTGAAGCTTTCTTT.